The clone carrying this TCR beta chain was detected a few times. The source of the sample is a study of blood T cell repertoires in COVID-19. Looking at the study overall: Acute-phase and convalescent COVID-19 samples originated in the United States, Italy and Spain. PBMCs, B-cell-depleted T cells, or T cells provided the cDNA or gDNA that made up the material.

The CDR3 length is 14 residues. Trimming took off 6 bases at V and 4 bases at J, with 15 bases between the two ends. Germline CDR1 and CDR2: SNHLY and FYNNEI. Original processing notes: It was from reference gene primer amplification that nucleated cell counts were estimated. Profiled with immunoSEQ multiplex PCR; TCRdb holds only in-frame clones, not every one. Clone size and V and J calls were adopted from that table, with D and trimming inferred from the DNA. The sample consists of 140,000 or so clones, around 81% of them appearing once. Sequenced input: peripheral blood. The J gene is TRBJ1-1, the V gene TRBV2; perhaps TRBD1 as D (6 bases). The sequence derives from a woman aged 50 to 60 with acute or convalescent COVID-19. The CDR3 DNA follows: TGTGCCAGCAGGGATAAACAGGGTCCCACTGAAGCTTTCTTT. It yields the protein CASRDKQGPTEAFF.